The table lists the clone carrying this TCR beta chain with a few counts. The antigen is unknown. This sample was included in a study of T-cell memory formation after mild COVID-19. From 5'RACE with constant-segment primers came TCR alpha and TCR beta cDNA libraries that carried sample barcodes and UMIs. MiXCR was run by TCRdb on the 5' RACE reads, yielding one entry per CDR3 protein. The table lists about 350,000 distinct CDR3 sequences, over 25% of them singletons, with less than 15% in the top ten. Findings of the study overall: Memory from before infection featured some responding clones, which suggests cross-reactive memory joined.

CDR1 SGHTA and CDR2 FQGNSA come from the germline V gene. The CDR3 is 15 residues long. Trimming removed 0 bases at V and 6 bases at J, with 13 bases between. The source is an adult woman who had mild COVID-19 (a few samples of this study predate the infection). Cell type and time point are not known. Specimen: PBMCs or a T cell subset sorted from them (not recorded which). The rearrangement joins TRBV7-2 to TRBJ2-3; D perhaps matches TRBD2 (7 bases). The CDR3 loop reads CASSLAGGPSDTQYF. The CDR3 DNA is TGTGCCAGCAGCTTAGCGGGGGGGCCATCGGATACGCAGTATTTT.